A single sample is the source of the 31 T cell receptor beta chains below, sequenced in a study of cytomegalovirus exposure and HLA in healthy donors. Method: immunoSEQ multiplex PCR; TCRdb's copy keeps in-frame clones and lacks some. The sample yields about 110,000 clones, almost 96% seen once. Sequences were obtained from PBMCs. The receptor source for this set is a woman aged 18-29 years in good health and CMV-seronegative.

This rearrangement joins TRBV2 to TRBJ1-6, with 8 nucleotides matching TRBD1. With 4 bases clipped from V and 14 bases from J, the junction kept 7 bases outside the gene matches. Germline V gene lookup returns CDR1 SNHLY and CDR2 FYNNEI. The CDR3 is 13 residues long. The CDR3 here is CASSGPQGEALHF. The CDR3 DNA reads as TGTGCCAGCAGTGGACCACAGGGGGAAGCCCTCCACTTT.

The CDR3 protein is CASSYDGLGTQPQHF. CDR3 nucleotide sequence: TGTGCCAGCAGTTACGACGGCTTGGGCACCCAGCCCCAGCATTTT. This rearrangement joins TRBV6-6 to TRBJ1-5; D is undetermined. The CDR3 has 15 amino acids. Trimming removed 2 bases from V and 7 bases from J, with 15 bases in between. Germline V lookup: CDR1 MNHNY, CDR2 SVGAGI (reference sequence).

The chain couples TRBV29-1 to TRBJ1-2; possible D gene TRBD1, 5 bases. This CDR3 region has 13 residues. V lost 3 bases, J lost 3 bases, and 11 bases lay in between. CDR1 SQVTM and CDR2 ANQGSEA come from the germline V gene. The CDR3 spells CSVDWGADYGYTF. CDR3 coding DNA: TGCAGCGTTGACTGGGGCGCGGACTATGGCTACACCTTC.

The rearrangement uses TRBV25-1 and TRBJ1-2; weak D call: TRBD1 (6 bases). The germline V gene encodes CDR1 MGHDK and CDR2 SYGVNS. Deletions cut 6 bases from V and 8 bases from J, with 13 bases between. CDR3 size: 12 residues. The CDR3 loop reads CASRAGDLGYTF. In DNA form, the CDR3 reads TGTGCCAGCAGAGCAGGGGATTTGGGCTACACCTTC.

V usage is TRBV15 and J usage is TRBJ1-1; 8 bases map to TRBD1. CDR1 is LNHNV, CDR2 YYDKDF, per germline (reference sequence). V lost 3 bases, J lost 4 bases, and 4 bases stayed unmatched. The CDR3 is made up of 14 amino acids. CDR3 DNA: TGTGCCACCAGCAGGGACAGGGTCGTCACTGAAGCTTTCTTT. Translation gives CATSRDRVVTEAFF. The full variable domain, its missing parts supplied by reference TRBV15 and TRBJ1-1, is DAMVIQNPRYQVTQFGKPVTLSCSQTLNHNVMYWYQQKSSQAPKLLFHYYDKDFNNEADTPDNFQSRRPNTSFCFLDIRSPGLGDTAMYLCATSRDRVVTEAFFGQGTRLTVV.

The V gene is TRBV4-2, the J gene TRBJ2-4; 12 bases map to TRBD2. CDR1 is LGHNA, CDR2 YNFKEQ, per germline. This CDR3 is 18 amino acids long. V trimming: 1 base; J trimming: 3 bases; junction bases outside the gene matches: 7. CDR3 sequence (DNA): TGTGCCAGCAGCCAAGCACTAGCGGGGGGAGTTGTCAAAAACATTCAGTACTTC. Protein sequence: CASSQALAGGVVKNIQYF.

The chain couples TRBV13 to TRBJ2-7, with D maybe TRBD2 (5 bases). Germline CDR1 reads PRHDT; CDR2 reads FYEKMQ (reference sequence). V lost 3 bases and J lost 0, with 9 bases in between. The CDR3 covers 14 residues. CDR3 nucleotide sequence: TGTGCCAGCAGCTTCCGGACTTTCTCCTACGAGCAGTACTTC. Translating gives CASSFRTFSYEQYF.

The chain joins TRBV5-1 to TRBJ1-3; perhaps TRBD1 as D (5 bases). This CDR3 is built from 14 residues. V was clipped by 4 bases and J by 1 base, with 9 bases between them. CDR1 and CDR2 from the germline V gene are SGHRS and YFSETQ. CDR3 residues: CASSGGESGNTIYF. DNA for the CDR3: TGCGCCAGCAGCGGGGGGGAATCTGGAAACACCATATATTTT.

The genes are TRBV15 and TRBJ1-6; TRBD1 matches at 7 bases. The CDR3 consists of 15 residues. V lost 3 bases, J lost 3 bases, and 2 bases stayed unmatched. Germline V gene data show CDR1 as LNHNV and CDR2 as YYDKDF (reference sequence). The chain's CDR3 is CATSSGTVYNSPLHF. The CDR3 DNA reads TGTGCCACCAGCAGCGGGACAGTCTATAATTCACCCCTCCACTTT.

The chain has TRBV11-2 and TRBJ2-3, with TRBD2 matching over 15 bases. The germline gives CDR1 SGHAT, CDR2 FQNNGV. Trimming at V came to 1 base and at J to 4 bases, leaving 6 bases not matched to a gene. This CDR3 has 18 residues. The CDR3 region has the DNA TGTGCCAGCAGCTTAGTGGGGACTAGCGGGGGGCATTCAGATACGCAGTATTTT. As protein: CASSLVGTSGGHSDTQYF. The full variable domain, with the rest looked up from reference TRBV11-2 and TRBJ2-3, is EAGVAQSPRYKIIEKRQSVAFWCNPISGHATLYWYQQILGQGPKLLIQFQNNGVVDDSQLPKDRFSAERLKGVDSTLKIQPAKLEDSAVYLCASSLVGTSGGHSDTQYFGPGTRLTVL.

The V and J genes are TRBV10-1 and TRBJ2-3; D is possibly TRBD1 (6 bases). This CDR3 contains 16 residues. Germline CDR1 and CDR2: WNHNN and SYGVQD (reference sequence). Trimming pared 2 bases from V and 0 bases from J, leaving 12 bases between. CDR3 sequence reads: CASSEGGLSSTDTQYF. The CDR3 coding sequence is TGCGCCAGCAGTGAGGGGGGCCTCTCTAGCACAGATACGCAGTATTTT.

Concerning this clone itself: A read error may account for a junction end that differs from germline. The rearrangement uses TRBV11-2 and TRBJ1-2, with 9 bases lining up with TRBD1. Germline CDR1 SGHAT, CDR2 FQNNGV. CDR3 length: 16 residues. CDR3 in amino acids: CASSLEKQGAIYSYTF. As DNA, the CDR3 is TGTGCCAGCAGCTTAGAGAAACAGGGGGCTATCTATAGCTACACCTTC.

V and J are TRBV11-2 and TRBJ1-2, with D perhaps TRBD1 (5 bases). The germline V gene has CDR1 SGHAT and CDR2 FQNNGV. CDR3 length: 15 amino acids. V was shortened by 4 bases and J by 9 bases, with 21 bases between the two germline ends. The CDR3 loop is CASSSLGGKGFRYTF. The CDR3 DNA sequence: TGTGCCAGCAGCTCCCTCGGGGGAAAGGGCTTTCGCTACACCTTC.

This chain connects TRBV7-3 to TRBJ1-6; 9 nucleotides match TRBD1. V was pared by 5 bases and J by 10 bases, with 6 bases of the junction left unmatched. This CDR3 comprises 14 residues. The V gene's germline CDR1 is SGHTA and CDR2 FQGTGA. CDR3 bases: TGTGCCAGCAGCCCCACAGGGGGCGACTCACCCCTCCACTTT. Protein sequence: CASSPTGGDSPLHF.

V and J are TRBV4-3 and TRBJ2-3; tentatively, D is TRBD2 (6 bases). This CDR3 is 15 amino acids long. Per germline, CDR1 LGHNA and CDR2 YSLEER. Trimming stripped 0 bases from V and 6 bases from J, with 13 bases between. The CDR3 nucleotides are TGCGCCAGCAGCCAAGATCGGGCGGGGTGGGATACGCAGTATTTT. This gives the protein CASSQDRAGWDTQYF.

The genes are TRBV2 and TRBJ2-7, with TRBD2 matching over 8 bases. CDR1 is SNHLY, CDR2 FYNNEI, per germline. Trimming took 6 bases from V and 0 from J; bases not matched to a gene: 4. This CDR3 comprises 14 residues. DNA for the CDR3: TGTGCCAGCAGCTCCGGGACTAGCTCCTACGAGCAGTACTTC. Its translation is CASSSGTSSYEQYF.

The rearrangement joins TRBV29-1 to TRBJ1-1; 11 nucleotides match TRBD1. The germline V gene encodes CDR1 SQVTM and CDR2 ANQGSEA. J lost 4 bases, V lost 6 bases, and 7 bases had no gene match. The CDR3 sequence is 14 residues long. The CDR3 region has the DNA TGCAGCGTGAAGACCGGGACAGGGGGCACTGAAGCTTTCTTT. It is translated as CSVKTGTGGTEAFF.

This chain joins TRBV12-5 and TRBJ2-3; 11 nucleotides align to TRBD2. The germline V gene has CDR1 LGHNT and CDR2 FRNRAP. V lost 1 base to trimming and J lost 4 bases; unmatched junction nucleotides: 7. The CDR3 is 17 residues long. DNA of the CDR3: TGTGCTAGTGGTTTGGGATTAGCGGGGGGGCTAGCAGATACGCAGTATTTT. Its protein is CASGLGLAGGLADTQYF.

In this sample, this clone turned up a few times. This chain joins TRBV7-9 and TRBJ1-2; 11 positions match TRBD1. Unmatched junction bases numbered 7, after V lost 5 bases and J lost 2 bases. This CDR3 comprises 16 residues. CDR1 and CDR2 (germline): SEHNR, FQNEAQ (reference sequence). The CDR3 region has the DNA TGTGCCAGCAGCGCGGACAGGGGGCGACTGAACTATGGCTACACCTTC. Translation gives CASSADRGRLNYGYTF.

The CDR3 here is CASSFFRDTGELFF. Here the CDR3 DNA reads TGTGCCAGCAGTTTTTTCAGGGACACCGGGGAGCTGTTTTTT. The V call is TRBV28, the J call TRBJ2-2, with a tentative D call TRBD1 (5 bases). In germline, CDR1 is MDHEN, CDR2 SYDVKM. V lost 3 bases, J lost 3 bases, and 8 bases lay in between. The CDR3 has 14 residues.

This CDR3 is CASSFSGQGNTEAFF. CDR3 nucleotides: TGTGCCAGCAGCTTCTCTGGACAGGGCAACACTGAAGCTTTCTTT. The J gene is TRBJ1-1, the V gene TRBV6-5; 8 bases match TRBD1. The CDR3 consists of 15 residues. Germline CDR1 reads MNHEY; CDR2 reads SVGAGI. V shed 6 bases, J shed 2 bases, and the junction held 8 bases outside the gene matches.

The J gene is TRBJ1-1, the V gene TRBV6-6, with D unresolved. From germline, CDR1 is MNHNY and CDR2 SVGAGI (reference sequence). The CDR3 runs 10 residues. The V gene lost 8 bases and the J gene lost 4 bases, with 5 bases spanning the gap. This chain's CDR3 is CASGSTEAFF. Here the CDR3 DNA reads TGTGCCAGCGGCAGCACTGAAGCTTTCTTT.

The chain's CDR3 is CASTPTLGGTYEQYF. DNA for the CDR3: TGTGCCAGCACTCCAACGTTGGGAGGGACCTACGAGCAGTACTTC. The V and J genes are TRBV11-1 and TRBJ2-7; 7 nucleotides align to TRBD2. J gave up 2 bases and V 7 bases, and 11 bases lay outside the gene matches. Germline assignment: CDR1 SGHAT and CDR2 FQDESV (reference sequence). This CDR3 is 15 amino acids long.

V gene TRBV7-3 combines with J gene TRBJ2-1; TRBD2 matches 11 bases. The CDR3 contains 14 residues. Germline CDR1 reads SGHTA; CDR2 reads FQGTGA. The J segment lost 8 bases and the V segment lost 1 base, leaving 1 base of the junction unmatched. CDR3: CASSLIAGGDEQFF. In DNA form, the CDR3 reads TGTGCCAGCAGCTTAATAGCGGGGGGGGATGAGCAGTTCTTC.

The rearrangement links TRBV5-4 to TRBJ2-5; 15 bases agree with TRBD2. CDR1 is SGHNT and CDR2 is YYREEE in the germline V gene (reference sequence). The V and J ends lost 4 bases and 4 bases, in that order; junction bases with no gene match: 8. The CDR3 has 17 residues. CDR3 bases: TGTGCCAGCAGCCCAGGACTAGCGGGGGGGTCCAGAGAGACCCAGTACTTC. The encoded protein is CASSPGLAGGSRETQYF.

This clone came up once. The chain combines TRBV10-3 with TRBJ2-1, with D possibly TRBD1 on 6 matching bases. CDR3 length: 16 residues. The V end was cut by 0 bases, the J end by 5 bases, with 14 bases between. The germline CDR1 and CDR2 sequences are ENHRY and SYGVKD. CDR3 in DNA: TGTGCCATCAGTGAGTCGAAGGGTAGGGGGAACAATGAGCAGTTCTTC. Translating it yields CAISESKGRGNNEQFF.

The gene calls are TRBV15 and TRBJ1-5; D not resolved. V lost 8 bases and J 2 bases, leaving 10 bases between the germline ends. In germline, CDR1 is LNHNV, CDR2 YYDKDF (reference sequence). There are 13 residues in the CDR3. The CDR3 sequence is CATRLSGNQPQHF. The CDR3 DNA sequence: TGTGCCACCCGTCTTTCGGGCAATCAGCCCCAGCATTTT.

As DNA, the CDR3 is TGTGCCAGCAGCGGACTAGCTTACAATGAGCAGTTCTTC. It encodes CASSGLAYNEQFF. The V gene is TRBV7-9, the J gene TRBJ2-1; TRBD2 agrees at 8 bases. V gave up 5 bases and J gave up 4 bases; unmatched junction bases: 1. The CDR3 runs 13 residues. Looked up from germline, CDR1 is SEHNR and CDR2 is FQNEAQ (reference sequence).

In its sample, this clone was seen a few times. The J gene is TRBJ1-6, the V gene TRBV28, with 7 bases aligning to TRBD1. The V gene's germline CDR1 is MDHEN and CDR2 SYDVKM. The junction had 8 bases not matched to a gene; V was cut back by 9 bases and J by 6 bases. CDR3 length equals 14 residues. In DNA form, the CDR3 reads TGTGCCAGTGAGGCGACAGGGAGTAATTCACCCCTCCACTTT. Translated, it gives CASEATGSNSPLHF.

Written as DNA, the CDR3 is TGTGCCAGCAGCCATGAGACGATAGCGGAGGGCGGGGAGACCCAGTACTTC. This translates into CASSHETIAEGGETQYF. This chain joins TRBV7-9 and TRBJ2-5, with D possibly TRBD2 on 6 matching bases. The CDR3 is 17 amino acids. V was cut by 5 bases and J by 5 bases, with 24 bases left in between. Germline CDR1 is SEHNR and CDR2 is FQNEAQ (reference sequence). The full variable domain, completed using reference TRBV7-9 and TRBJ2-5, is DTGVSQNPRHKITKRGQNVTFRCDPISEHNRLYWYRQTLGQGPEFLTYFQNEAQLEKSRLLSDRFSAERPKGSFSTLEIQRTEQGDSAMYLCASSHETIAEGGETQYFGPGTRLLVL.

The chain recombines TRBV9 with TRBJ1-4, with D hard to call. The CDR3 contains 16 residues. V dropped 0 bases and J dropped 3 bases, with 12 bases sitting between them. Looked up from germline, CDR1 is SGDLS and CDR2 is YYNGEE. The CDR3 DNA is TGTGCCAGCAGCGTAGCTACGGGGTCCCCTAATGAAAAACTGTTTTTT. Translating it yields CASSVATGSPNEKLFF.